Presented here are 27 T cell receptor beta chains from one specimen sequenced in a study of T-cell reconstitution after alpha-beta-depleted transplantation in children. Unique molecular identifiers featured in how the TCRbeta library was prepared. One entry per CDR3 protein, called by TCRdb with MiXCR from the PCR reads. The sample comprises 700,000 to 850,000 distinct CDR3 sequences, 16% of which are singletons, and approximately 4.5% rests with the top ten. The sequencing here drew on PBMCs, mostly from graft donor cells, taken 360 days after TCRalphabeta/CD19-depleted stem cell transplant. These receptors came from a male patient between 5 and 17 years old who had a stem cell transplant for acute lymphoblastic leukemia, so the T cells may come from the graft donor.

This clonotype was seen a handful of times. This chain uses TRBV5-1 with TRBJ1-6, with D tentatively TRBD1 (5 bases). The length of the CDR3 is 13 residues. Germline V gene sequence: CDR1 SGHRS, CDR2 YFSETQ. Trimming stripped 2 bases from V and 10 bases from J, with 10 bases between. CDR3 in DNA: TGCGCCAGCAGCTTCATGGGGGAATCACCCCTCCACTTT. This codes for CASSFMGESPLHF.

There are a few counts of this clonotype. CDR3 DNA: TGCGCCAGCTCGAGGACTACGGGAGTAGGGGGCTACGAGCAGTACTTC. It yields the protein CASSRTTGVGGYEQYF. The chain is built from TRBV5-1 and TRBJ2-7, with D possibly called TRBD1 or TRBD2 (6 bases each). V was clipped by 7 bases and J by 3 bases, with 23 bases between them. Germline CDR1 and CDR2: SGHRS and YFSETQ. The CDR3 has 16 residues.

The genes are TRBV2 and TRBJ2-1; the match to TRBD2 covers 10 bases. The V and J ends lost 3 bases and 10 bases, in that order; junction bases with no gene match: 9. The CDR3 runs to 15 residues. CDR1 and CDR2 (germline): SNHLY, FYNNEI. The chain's CDR3 is CASSESLAGVLEQFF. The CDR3 nucleotides are TGTGCCAGCAGTGAGAGTCTAGCGGGAGTACTGGAGCAGTTCTTC. Full variable domain (remainder filled in from reference TRBV2 and TRBJ2-1): EPEVTQTPSHQVTQMGQEVILRCVPISNHLYFYWYRQILGQKVEFLVSFYNNEISEKSEIFDDQFSVERPDGSNFTLKIRSTKLEDSAMYFCASSESLAGVLEQFFGPGTRLTVL.

This clonotype was seen only a few times. CDR3 sequence: CSARDNHQGAWQYF. In nucleotides, the CDR3 is TGCAGTGCTAGAGATAACCACCAGGGGGCCTGGCAGTACTTC. This sequence joins TRBV20-1 and TRBJ2-7, with 8 bases aligning to TRBD1. The trim removed 0 bases at V and 9 bases at J, leaving 10 bases unmatched. CDR3 length: 14 amino acids. The germline CDR1 and CDR2 sequences are DFQATT and SNEGSKA (reference sequence).

The table lists this clonotype with a few counts. V usage is TRBV20-1 and J usage is TRBJ2-7; 9 bases fit TRBD2. Germline CDR1 and CDR2: DFQATT and SNEGSKA (reference sequence). Trimming took 0 bases from V and 2 from J; bases not matched to a gene: 11. This CDR3 has 17 amino acids. This chain's CDR3 is CSARDRGGLAGPYEQYF. The CDR3 DNA follows: TGCAGTGCTAGAGATCGGGGGGGACTAGCTGGTCCCTACGAGCAGTACTTC.

This clonotype turned up a few times. This chain joins TRBV11-2 and TRBJ2-5, with TRBD2 matching 16 bases. CDR3 length: 16 residues. Trimming took 3 bases from V and 4 from J; bases not matched to a gene: 2. CDR1 is SGHAT, CDR2 FQNNGV, per germline. The CDR3 spells CASSLGTSGRGETQYF. CDR3 bases: TGTGCCAGCAGCTTGGGGACTAGCGGGAGGGGAGAGACCCAGTACTTC.

The chain uses TRBV4-1 and TRBJ2-1; 13 nucleotides align to TRBD2. The CDR3 has 16 amino acids. The germline CDR1 and CDR2 sequences are MGHRA and YSYEKL. The J segment lost 5 bases and the V segment lost 5 bases, leaving 6 bases of the junction unmatched. The CDR3 DNA reads as TGCGCCAGCAGCGCGGTTACTAGCGGGAGGGACAATGAGCAGTTCTTC. This codes for CASSAVTSGRDNEQFF.

The gene calls are TRBV19 and TRBJ2-1; no reliable D call. Per germline, CDR1 LNHDA and CDR2 SQIVND (reference sequence). The CDR3 loop spans 14 amino acids. V lost 6 bases and J 2 bases, leaving 11 bases between the germline ends. CDR3 in amino acids: CASSRYSPYNEQFF. As DNA, the CDR3 is TGTGCCAGTAGCCGCTACAGCCCCTACAATGAGCAGTTCTTC.

The V call is TRBV9, the J call TRBJ2-7, with D hard to call. The ends were cut back, 0 bases at V and 3 bases at J, with 10 bases in the middle. Germline V gene sequence: CDR1 SGDLS, CDR2 YYNGEE. This CDR3 contains 14 residues. The CDR3 is CASSVGAGNYEQYF. For the CDR3, the DNA is TGTGCCAGCAGCGTAGGGGCAGGAAACTACGAGCAGTACTTC.

The rearrangement joins TRBV7-9 to TRBJ2-7; D is possibly TRBD2 (6 bases). V was cut by 1 base and J by 0 bases, with 16 bases left in between. The CDR3 consists of 17 residues. Germline V gives CDR1 SEHNR, CDR2 FQNEAQ (reference sequence). The DNA of the CDR3 is TGTGCCAGCAGCTTAGGGTATAGCGGAGTACACTCCTACGAGCAGTACTTC. Its protein product is CASSLGYSGVHSYEQYF.

This clonotype was seen a few times. The V and J genes are TRBV11-2 and TRBJ2-7; 7 bases align to TRBD1. CDR1 is SGHAT and CDR2 is FQNNGV in the germline V gene. J was trimmed by 3 bases and V by 4 bases; bases with no gene match: 9. CDR3 length: 15 residues. The CDR3 DNA sequence: TGTGCCAGCAGCTATAAAGTAGGGGGCCACTACGAGCAGTACTTC. Translated, it gives CASSYKVGGHYEQYF.

This clonotype was observed a few times. V is TRBV12-3 or TRBV12-4 and J is TRBJ1-2, with TRBD1 identical over 9 bases. After removal of 5 bases from V and 5 bases from J, the junction contained 18 bases not matched to a gene. This CDR3 is built from 18 residues. CDR3 DNA: TGTGCCAGCAGTCCCCGACAGGGGGGCATGGTGATTCGGTATGGCTACACCTTC. This translates into CASSPRQGGMVIRYGYTF.

Notes on this clonotype: Given a much more abundant clone one base away, this may be a read error. The CDR3 loop is CASSQDNEQYF. In DNA, the CDR3 is TGCGCCAGCAGCCAAGACAACGAGCAGTACTTC. The chain joins TRBV4-1 to TRBJ2-7; no firm D call. This CDR3 spans 11 amino acids. Germline V CDR1 and CDR2: MGHRA, YSYEKL. V lost 0 bases and J 5 bases, leaving 2 bases between the germline ends.

In this sample, this clonotype turned up a few times. This chain joins TRBV5-1 and TRBJ2-7; 12 nucleotides match TRBD2. Trimming took 3 bases from V and 3 from J; bases not matched to a gene: 4. Germline values: CDR1 SGHRS, CDR2 YFSETQ. The CDR3 spans 15 residues. CDR3 amino acids: CASSSSGLAGYEQYF. The CDR3 DNA follows: TGCGCCAGCAGCTCCTCGGGACTAGCGGGCTACGAGCAGTACTTC.

The V gene is TRBV9, the J gene TRBJ2-7; 8 nucleotides line up with TRBD2. CDR3 length: 15 residues. From germline, CDR1 is SGDLS and CDR2 YYNGEE. The ends lost 3 bases at V and 3 bases at J; junction bases unmatched: 8. The CDR3 DNA reads as TGTGCCAGCAGCGCCCTGAGCGGGAGTCTCTACGAGCAGTACTTC. Amino acids: CASSALSGSLYEQYF. Full variable domain (rest looked up from reference TRBV9 and TRBJ2-7): DSGVTQTPKHLITATGQRVTLRCSPRSGDLSVYWYQQSLDQGLQFLIQYYNGEERAKGNILERFSAQQFPDLHSELNLSSLELGDSALYFCASSALSGSLYEQYFGPGTRLTVT.

This clonotype was picked up a small number of times. This chain joins TRBV7-2 and TRBJ2-5; perhaps TRBD1 as D (6 bases). This CDR3 has 14 amino acids. V was trimmed by 5 bases and J by 5 bases, leaving 15 bases between them. CDR1 and CDR2 (germline): SGHTA, FQGNSA. The CDR3 sequence is CASSKAGARETQYF. CDR3 sequence (DNA): TGTGCCAGCAGCAAGGCAGGGGCACGGGAGACCCAGTACTTC. Based on the CDR3 plus reference TRBV7-2 and TRBJ2-5, the full variable domain is GAGVSQSPSNKVTEKGKDVELRCDPISGHTALYWYRQSLGQGLEFLIYFQGNSAPDKSGLPSDRFSAERTGGSVSTLTIQRTQQEDSAVYLCASSKAGARETQYFGPGTRLLVL.

This clonotype was picked up a small number of times. The chain couples TRBV27 to TRBJ2-5, with D unresolved. Trimming pared 8 bases from V and 5 bases from J, leaving 15 bases between. Looked up from germline, CDR1 is MNHEY and CDR2 is SMNVEV (reference sequence). The CDR3 sequence is 13 residues long. Here the CDR3 DNA reads TGTGCCAGCTCCCTGGGGATGTTGGAGACCCAGTACTTC. It yields the protein CASSLGMLETQYF.

This clonotype has just a few counts. The rearrangement links TRBV6-2 or TRBV6-3 to TRBJ2-1, with TRBD2 matching 9 bases. CDR1 and CDR2 (germline): MNHEY, SVGEGT. CDR3 length: 16 residues. The J segment lost 4 bases and the V segment lost 6 bases, leaving 10 bases of the junction unmatched. The CDR3 protein is CASRPSPTSGYNEQFF. In DNA, the CDR3 is TGTGCCAGCAGACCTAGCCCGACTAGCGGTTACAATGAGCAGTTCTTC.

In its sample, this clonotype was seen a few times. An end of the junction differs from the germline gene, which may be a read error. V is TRBV5-1 and J is TRBJ2-3; D uncertain. The CDR3 is 16 residues long. Germline V gene data show CDR1 as SGHRS and CDR2 as YFSETQ. The CDR3 DNA reads TGCGCCAGCAGTTTGGACGGGCTGATTAGCACAGATACGCAGTATTTT. As protein: CASSLDGLISTDTQYF.

This clonotype was seen a handful of times. This chain uses TRBV9 with TRBJ2-7, with 7 bases aligning to TRBD2. This CDR3 spans 15 amino acids. After removal of 0 bases from V and 3 bases from J, the junction contained 6 bases not matched to a gene. CDR1 and CDR2 from the germline V gene are SGDLS and YYNGEE. The CDR3 nucleotides are TGTGCCAGCAGCGTAGACGGGGGGACCCACTACGAGCAGTACTTC. Its protein is CASSVDGGTHYEQYF. Based on the CDR3 plus reference TRBV9 and TRBJ2-7, the full variable domain is DSGVTQTPKHLITATGQRVTLRCSPRSGDLSVYWYQQSLDQGLQFLIQYYNGEERAKGNILERFSAQQFPDLHSELNLSSLELGDSALYFCASSVDGGTHYEQYFGPGTRLTVT.

This clonotype was seen more than once but under ten times. The rearrangement joins TRBV20-1 to TRBJ2-3; 10 bases align to TRBD2. Germline loops: CDR1 DFQATT, CDR2 SNEGSKA (reference sequence). The J segment lost 3 bases and the V segment lost 3 bases, leaving 6 bases of the junction unmatched. The CDR3 sequence is 15 residues long. The CDR3 here is CSARISGRRTDTQYF. The DNA of the CDR3 is TGCAGTGCTAGGATTAGCGGGAGGAGGACAGATACGCAGTATTTT.

In this sample, this clonotype turned up once. V usage is TRBV28 and J usage is TRBJ1-2, with D perhaps TRBD1 (6 bases). Germline CDR1 reads MDHEN; CDR2 reads SYDVKM. The CDR3 has 14 residues. V lost 9 bases and J 3 bases, leaving 17 bases between the germline ends. The chain's CDR3 is CARGPGQGYYGYTF. CDR3 nucleotide sequence: TGTGCCAGGGGCCCCGGGCAGGGGTACTATGGCTACACCTTC.

This clonotype was observed a handful of times. This CDR3 reads CASRPGAGGPGEQFF. The CDR3 region has the DNA TGTGCCAGCCGACCGGGAGCGGGAGGGCCGGGTGAGCAGTTCTTC. The V gene is TRBV7-2, the J gene TRBJ2-1, with 10 nucleotides matching TRBD2. The CDR3 runs 15 residues. Germline CDR1 is SGHTA and CDR2 is FQGNSA. Trimming took 8 bases from V and 9 from J; bases not matched to a gene: 13.

The V gene is TRBV7-9, the J gene TRBJ2-5, with D perhaps being TRBD1 or TRBD2 (5 bases each). Germline CDR1 and CDR2: SEHNR and FQNEAQ (reference sequence). Trimming took 2 bases from V and 5 from J, leaving 21 bases between them. This CDR3 comprises 17 residues. CDR3 DNA: TGTGCCAGCAGCTTACCCGCCGACTGGGGACCTTGGGAGACCCAGTACTTC. The encoded protein is CASSLPADWGPWETQYF.

V gene TRBV10-3 combines with J gene TRBJ2-2; 8 bases match TRBD1. The ends lost 6 bases at V and 4 bases at J; junction bases unmatched: 7. There are 15 residues in the CDR3. From germline, CDR1 is ENHRY and CDR2 SYGVKD. DNA for the CDR3: TGTGCCATCAGCCCGGACAGGGACCTCACCGGGGAGCTGTTTTTT. This translates into CAISPDRDLTGELFF.

This clonotype appeared a few times. CDR3 coding DNA: TGTGCCAGCAGTTATCGAAGCGACAGAAAGACATCCTACGAGCAGTACTTC. The encoded protein is CASSYRSDRKTSYEQYF. The V call is TRBV12-3 or TRBV12-4, the J call TRBJ2-7; weak D call: TRBD1 (5 bases). Trimming took off 4 bases at V and 1 base at J, with 20 bases between the two ends. The CDR3 spans 17 residues.

This clonotype was seen only a few times. The chain carries TRBV27 and TRBJ2-1, with unresolved D. The germline gives CDR1 MNHEY, CDR2 SMNVEV (reference sequence). The ends were cut back, 2 bases at V and 2 bases at J, with 7 bases in the middle. The CDR3 contains 14 residues. In DNA, the CDR3 is TGTGCCAGCAGTTTAGCTATTACCTACAATGAGCAGTTCTTC. This sequence encodes CASSLAITYNEQFF.